These T cell receptor beta chains were read from a single sample in a study of vaccination and CD4 T cells after COVID-19. TCRdb reprocessed the PCR reads with MiXCR, giving one entry per CDR3 protein. The sample shows roughly 4,600 distinct CDR3 sequences, more than 50% of them seen only once. Their recognized antigens are unknown. The specimen sequenced was CD4+ T cells from blood, cultured in vitro. The origin of the receptors is a human donor in good health. Both conserved end residues are part of each CDR3. The D gene is left open where the match is weak.

TRBD2,TRBJ2-7,TRBV6-5,CASSYMASGAYEQYF
TRBD2,TRBJ2-7,TRBV12-3/TRBV12-4,CASSLISGTLSYEQYF
NA,TRBJ1-3,TRBV15,CATSRDRGPSGNTIYF
NA,TRBJ2-7,TRBV10-1,CASSGLTYEQYF
TRBD1,TRBJ1-2,TRBV7-2,CARGDRSGGYTF
NA,TRBJ1-1,TRBV6-1,CASRNRERGTEAFF
NA,TRBJ1-1,TRBV30,CAWSWVENTEAFF
TRBD1,TRBJ1-3,TRBV30,CAWSRQGSNTIYF
NA,TRBJ1-5,TRBV7-2,CASSLVAGNQPQHF
NA,TRBJ1-4,TRBV20-1,CSATSRRNEKLFF
NA,TRBJ2-2,TRBV6-1,CASVKAGTNTGELFF
NA,TRBJ1-6,TRBV2,CASSESSRWLHF
TRBD1,TRBJ1-2,TRBV27,CASSFGEDRVGGYTF
NA,TRBJ1-2,TRBV20-1,CSARQTQGYGYTF
NA,TRBJ1-1,TRBV7-2,CASSLGVWENTEAFF
TRBD1,TRBJ2-5,TRBV6-1,CASSAGQGLVAQYF
TRBD2,TRBJ2-7,TRBV7-2,CASSPQVAGEQYF
NA,TRBJ1-5,TRBV7-2,CASSLRGNQPQHF
NA,TRBJ1-1,TRBV27,CASGLQGSTTEAFF
NA,TRBJ1-1,TRBV7-9,CASSGRDTRTEAFF
NA,TRBJ1-1,TRBV18,CASSQVWGTEAFF
NA,TRBJ2-5,TRBV7-2,CASSPVRGQETQYF
NA,TRBJ2-3,TRBV5-1,CASSLARGTDTQYF
TRBD1,TRBJ1-6,TRBV19,CASSTQGGNSPLHF
TRBD1,TRBJ1-5,TRBV2,CASSGATGVLNSNQPQHF
NA,TRBJ1-1,TRBV2,CASRHRDAGAFF
TRBD1,TRBJ1-5,TRBV15,CATSRDQGQGIMYQPQHF
TRBD2,TRBJ2-5,TRBV19,CASSLFKGLAETQYF
TRBD1,TRBJ2-2,TRBV7-8,CASTRTGGNTGELFF
TRBD1,TRBJ2-5,TRBV19,CASSRTGFGETQYF
NA,TRBJ2-7,TRBV7-8,CASSASLRQASEQYF
NA,TRBJ1-2,TRBV20-1,CSAIEASGVIGYTF
NA,TRBJ2-3,TRBV7-2,CASSFYRTDTQYF
TRBD1,TRBJ1-2,TRBV20-1,CSATTGVDYGYTF
TRBD1,TRBJ1-2,TRBV7-9,CASSHRDRSIGYGYTF
NA,TRBJ1-5,TRBV30,CAWSLQANQPQHF
NA,TRBJ2-7,TRBV30,CAWSGRGHEQYF
NA,TRBJ2-3,TRBV7-2,CASYPLGAARDTQYF
NA,TRBJ1-5,TRBV20-1,CSASEHQPQHF
NA,TRBJ1-2,TRBV20-1,CSARKSGGSYGYTF
TRBD1,TRBJ1-1,TRBV6-1,CASTGTGKAFF
NA,TRBJ1-3,TRBV19,CASKARSASTIYF
TRBD1,TRBJ2-5,TRBV24-1,CATSDSRTGRPGETQYF
NA,TRBJ1-1,TRBV2,CASSDQGRGTEAFF
NA,TRBJ2-7,TRBV19,CASSMARISYEQYF
NA,TRBJ1-6,TRBV7-9,CASSSFDNSPLHF
NA,TRBJ1-5,TRBV6-8,CASSPRGGSLHQPQHF
TRBD2,TRBJ2-7,TRBV7-9,CASSSGLAGLSSTEQYF
NA,TRBJ2-7,TRBV7-9,CANNIHPYEQYF
NA,TRBJ1-5,TRBV19,CASSILDGDQPQHF
NA,TRBJ2-3,TRBV10-1,CASSSLAVGQATDTQYF